A selection of T cell receptor beta chains follows, all from one sample in a study of T-cell memory formation after mild COVID-19. Each CDR3 protein is one row after TCRdb ran MiXCR on the 5' RACE reads. The repertoire holds about 170,000 distinct CDR3 sequences, with around 13% as singletons. Material: PBMCs or a T cell subset sorted from them (not recorded which). Every receptor here comes from a young man who had mild COVID-19 (a few samples of this study predate the infection). Cell type and time point are not known. CDR3s include the opening cysteine and the closing phenylalanine or tryptophan. The D gene is left open where the match is weak. Not every row has a clone size; where given, it reads once, few, many or a size class.

>TRBV20-1|TRBJ2-3|few|-
TGCAGTGATCTAGCTGCAGATACGCAGTATTTT
CSDLAADTQYF
>TRBV5-5|TRBJ2-6|-|-
TGTGCCAGCAGCTTGACTTGGACAGACGGCTCTGGGGCCAACGTCCTGACTTTC
CASSLTWTDGSGANVLTF
>TRBV4-3|TRBJ2-3|-|TRBD2
TGCGCCAGCAGCCAAGAGGGCGGGGGGCCCACAGATACGCAGTATTTT
CASSQEGGGPTDTQYF
>TRBV12-3/TRBV12-4|TRBJ2-5|-|TRBD2
TGTGCCAGCCGGACTAGCGGGGTAGAGACCCAGTACTTC
CASRTSGVETQYF
>TRBV4-1|TRBJ2-3|-|TRBD2
TGCGCCAGCAGTCAACACGGACTAGTCACAGATACGCAGTATTTT
CASSQHGLVTDTQYF
>TRBV7-9|TRBJ2-7|few|TRBD1
TGTGCCAGCAGCTTCCCGGGACAGGGGACCGAGCAGTACTTC
CASSFPGQGTEQYF
>TRBV18|TRBJ1-3|-|TRBD1
TGTGCCAGCTCACCGGAGGGACAGTCACACTCTGGAAACACCATATATTTT
CASSPEGQSHSGNTIYF
>TRBV20-1|TRBJ1-6|-|TRBD1
TGCAGTGCAAAGATCGGGGCAGGGGGATACTCACCCCTCCACTTT
CSAKIGAGGYSPLHF
>TRBV19|TRBJ1-2|few|-
TGTGCCAGTAGTGAGGGTTTTTGGGGCTACACCTTC
CASSEGFWGYTF
>TRBV12-3/TRBV12-4|TRBJ1-6|many|-
TGTGCCAGCAGTCCCCGACGACAGTCACCCCTCCACTTT
CASSPRRQSPLHF
>TRBV5-1|TRBJ2-5|-|TRBD1
TGCGCCAGCAGCTTGAATCGACAGGGGGCTCGGGAGACCCAGTACTTC
CASSLNRQGARETQYF
>TRBV6-2/TRBV6-3|TRBJ1-1|-|-
TGTGCCAGCAGCCAAAACCCGGGACGGACGAAGGAAGCTTTCTTT
CASSQNPGRTKEAFF
>TRBV18|TRBJ2-5|few|-
TGTGCCAGCTCACCTGGTCTGGGAGAGACCCAGTACTTC
CASSPGLGETQYF